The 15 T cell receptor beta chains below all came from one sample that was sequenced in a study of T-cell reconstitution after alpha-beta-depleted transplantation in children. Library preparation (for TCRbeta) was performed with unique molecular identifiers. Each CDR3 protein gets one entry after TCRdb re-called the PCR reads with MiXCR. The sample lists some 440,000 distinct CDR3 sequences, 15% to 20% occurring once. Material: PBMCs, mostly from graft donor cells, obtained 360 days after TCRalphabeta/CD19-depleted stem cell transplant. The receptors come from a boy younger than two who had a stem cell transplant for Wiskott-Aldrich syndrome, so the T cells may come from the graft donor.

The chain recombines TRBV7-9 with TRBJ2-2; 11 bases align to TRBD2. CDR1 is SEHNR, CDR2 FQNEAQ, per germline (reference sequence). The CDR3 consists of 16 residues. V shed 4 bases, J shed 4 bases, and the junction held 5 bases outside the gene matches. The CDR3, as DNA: TGTGCCAGCAGCTCGCCTAGCGGGAGGCCCACCGGGGAGCTGTTTTTT. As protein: CASSSPSGRPTGELFF.

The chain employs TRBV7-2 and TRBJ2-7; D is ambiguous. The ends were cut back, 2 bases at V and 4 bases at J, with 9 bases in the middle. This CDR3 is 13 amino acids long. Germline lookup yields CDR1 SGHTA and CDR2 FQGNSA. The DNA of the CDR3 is TGTGCCAGCAGCTTAAGGAGCACTTACGAGCAGTACTTC. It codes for CASSLRSTYEQYF.

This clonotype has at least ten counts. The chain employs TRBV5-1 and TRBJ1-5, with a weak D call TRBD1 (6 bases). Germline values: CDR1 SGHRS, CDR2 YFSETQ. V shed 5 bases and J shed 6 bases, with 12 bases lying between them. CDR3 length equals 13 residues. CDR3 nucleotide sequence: TGCGCCAGCAGACAGGGCCGAGGTCAGCCCCAGCATTTT. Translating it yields CASRQGRGQPQHF.

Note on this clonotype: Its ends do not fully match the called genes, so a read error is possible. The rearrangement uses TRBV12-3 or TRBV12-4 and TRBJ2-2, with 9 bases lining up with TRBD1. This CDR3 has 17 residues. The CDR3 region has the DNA TGTGCCAGCAGTCTCCCCCCGGGACAGGGAACCACCGGGGAGCTGTCTTTT. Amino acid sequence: CASSLPPGQGTTGELSF.

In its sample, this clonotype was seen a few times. The CDR3 region has the DNA TGCGCCAGCAGCCAAGATCTAGCGGTAAAGCTCGCCAAAAACATTCAGTACTTC. It yields the protein CASSQDLAVKLAKNIQYF. The chain has TRBV4-3 and TRBJ2-4; 7 bases map to TRBD2. This CDR3 has 18 amino acids. Trimming removed 0 bases from V and 1 base from J; junction bases left unmatched: 9. Germline CDR1 is LGHNA and CDR2 is YSLEER.

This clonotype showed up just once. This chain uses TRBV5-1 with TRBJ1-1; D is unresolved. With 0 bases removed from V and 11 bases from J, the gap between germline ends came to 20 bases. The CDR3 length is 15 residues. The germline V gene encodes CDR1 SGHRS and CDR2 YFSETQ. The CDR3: CASSLDGGFLPGAFF. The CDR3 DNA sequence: TGCGCCAGCAGCTTGGATGGAGGGTTCCTCCCCGGGGCTTTCTTT.

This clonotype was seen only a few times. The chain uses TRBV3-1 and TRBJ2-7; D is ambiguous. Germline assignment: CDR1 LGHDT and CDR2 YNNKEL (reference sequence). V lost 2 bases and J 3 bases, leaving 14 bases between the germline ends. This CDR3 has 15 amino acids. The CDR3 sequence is CASSQNYLKNYEQYF. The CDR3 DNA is TGTGCCAGCAGCCAAAATTATCTAAAAAACTACGAGCAGTACTTC.

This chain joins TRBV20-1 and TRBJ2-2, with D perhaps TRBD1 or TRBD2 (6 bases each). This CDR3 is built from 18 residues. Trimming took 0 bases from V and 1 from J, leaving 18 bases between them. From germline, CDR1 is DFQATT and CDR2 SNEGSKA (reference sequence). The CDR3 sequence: CSARDNSRGPKNTGELFF. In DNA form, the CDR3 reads TGCAGTGCTAGAGATAATTCCCGGGGGCCGAAGAACACCGGGGAGCTGTTTTTT.

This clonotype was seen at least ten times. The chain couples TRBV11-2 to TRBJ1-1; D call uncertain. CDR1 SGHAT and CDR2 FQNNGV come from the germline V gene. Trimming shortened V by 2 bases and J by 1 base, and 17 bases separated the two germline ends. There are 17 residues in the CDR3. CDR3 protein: CASSLNLRFGENTEAFF. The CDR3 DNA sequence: TGTGCCAGCAGCTTAAATTTACGGTTCGGGGAGAACACTGAAGCTTTCTTT.

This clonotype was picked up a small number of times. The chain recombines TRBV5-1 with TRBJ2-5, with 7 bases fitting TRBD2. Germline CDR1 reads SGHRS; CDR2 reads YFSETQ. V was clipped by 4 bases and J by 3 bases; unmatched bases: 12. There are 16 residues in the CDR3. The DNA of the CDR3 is TGCGCCAGCAGCGCAGGGCGGGCACGGGGGGAAGAGACCCAGTACTTC. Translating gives CASSAGRARGEETQYF.

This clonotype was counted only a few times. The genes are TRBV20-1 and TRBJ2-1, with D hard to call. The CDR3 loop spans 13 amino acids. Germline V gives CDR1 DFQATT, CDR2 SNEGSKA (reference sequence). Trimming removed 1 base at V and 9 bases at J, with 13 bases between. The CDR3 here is CSARGPGTGEQFF. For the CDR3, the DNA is TGCAGTGCTAGAGGCCCGGGTACGGGTGAGCAGTTCTTC.

The CDR3 nucleotides are TGCGCCAGCAGCCAAGACTATCCCAGCTGGTCGGCCTACGAGCAGTACTTC. Translation gives CASSQDYPSWSAYEQYF. This chain joins TRBV4-3 and TRBJ2-7, with D uncertain. Looked up from germline, CDR1 is LGHNA and CDR2 is YSLEER. Trimming cost V 0 bases and J 2 bases, with 17 bases left between them. CDR3 length: 17 amino acids.

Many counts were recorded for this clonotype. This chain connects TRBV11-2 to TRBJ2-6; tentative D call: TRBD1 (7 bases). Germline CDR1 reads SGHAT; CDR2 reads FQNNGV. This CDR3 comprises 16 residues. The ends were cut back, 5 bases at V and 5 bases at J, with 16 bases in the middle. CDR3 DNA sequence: TGTGCCAGCAGCCAACCAGGGGGGCCCAGGGCCAACGTCCTGACTTTC. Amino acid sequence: CASSQPGGPRANVLTF.

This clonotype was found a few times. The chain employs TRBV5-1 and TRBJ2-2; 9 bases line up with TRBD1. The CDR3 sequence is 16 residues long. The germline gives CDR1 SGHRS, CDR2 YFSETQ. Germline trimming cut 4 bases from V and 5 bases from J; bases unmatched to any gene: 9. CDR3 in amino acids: CASSPGQGKGTGELFF. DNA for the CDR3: TGCGCCAGCAGCCCCGGACAGGGGAAGGGTACCGGGGAGCTGTTTTTT.

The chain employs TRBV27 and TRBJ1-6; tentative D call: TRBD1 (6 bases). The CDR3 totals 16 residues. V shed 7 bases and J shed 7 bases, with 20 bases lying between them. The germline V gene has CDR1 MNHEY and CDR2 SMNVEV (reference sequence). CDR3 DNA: TGTGCCAGCAAGTCCACCCAACAGGGAAGGAATTCACCCCTCCACTTT. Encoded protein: CASKSTQQGRNSPLHF.